The source of this T cell receptor (beta chain) is a study of post-analysis software for immune sequencing data. Note on this clonotype: Antigen specificity is unknown.

This CDR3 has 14 residues. Trimming removed 4 bases from V and 5 bases from J, with 12 bases in between. Per germline, CDR1 SGHNT and CDR2 YENEEA. Sequencing libraries made from TCR beta cDNA carried unique molecular identifiers. TCRdb re-called the PCR reads with MiXCR, one entry per CDR3 protein. The repertoire holds 600,000 to 750,000 distinct CDR3 sequences, over 45% seen once, with approximately 11% in the top ten. Study-level findings and limits: Comparison of patients with controls showed about 5 TRBV segments more frequent in patients, TRBV5-6, TRBV5-1 and TRBV20-1 among them.

The chain uses TRBV11-3 and TRBJ2-1; D is ambiguous. Material for sequencing was blood. This clonotype was obtained from a girl aged 2-10 years with multiple sclerosis. This CDR3 is CASSSWTDDNEQFF. CDR3 DNA: TGTGCCAGCAGCTCCTGGACGGACGACAATGAGCAGTTCTTC.